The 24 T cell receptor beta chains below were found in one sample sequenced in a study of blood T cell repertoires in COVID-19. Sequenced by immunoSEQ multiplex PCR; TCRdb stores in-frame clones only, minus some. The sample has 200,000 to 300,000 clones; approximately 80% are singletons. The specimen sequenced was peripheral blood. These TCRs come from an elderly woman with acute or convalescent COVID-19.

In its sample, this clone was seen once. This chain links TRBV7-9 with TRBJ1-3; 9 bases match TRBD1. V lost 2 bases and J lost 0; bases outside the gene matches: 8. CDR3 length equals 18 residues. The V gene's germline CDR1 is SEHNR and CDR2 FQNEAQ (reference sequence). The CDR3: CASSLNRGTGYSGNTIYF. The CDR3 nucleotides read TGTGCCAGCAGCTTAAACCGAGGGACAGGGTACTCTGGAAACACCATATATTTT.

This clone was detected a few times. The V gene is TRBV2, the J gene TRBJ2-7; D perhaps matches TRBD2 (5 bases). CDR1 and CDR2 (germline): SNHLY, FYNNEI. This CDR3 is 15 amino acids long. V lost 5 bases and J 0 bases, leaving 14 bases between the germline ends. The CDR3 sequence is CASSSSGGFSYEQYF. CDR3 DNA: TGTGCCAGCAGTTCGAGCGGAGGTTTCTCCTACGAGCAGTACTTC.

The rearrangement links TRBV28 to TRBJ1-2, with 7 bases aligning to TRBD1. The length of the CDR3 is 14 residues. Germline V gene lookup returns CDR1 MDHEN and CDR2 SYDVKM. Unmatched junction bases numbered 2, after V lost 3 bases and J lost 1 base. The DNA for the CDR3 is TGTGCCAGCAGTTTGACAGGGTTTAACTATGGCTACACCTTC. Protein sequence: CASSLTGFNYGYTF.

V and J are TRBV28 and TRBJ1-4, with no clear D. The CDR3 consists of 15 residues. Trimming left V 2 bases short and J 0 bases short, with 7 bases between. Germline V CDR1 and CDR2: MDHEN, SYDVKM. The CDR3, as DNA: TGTGCCAGCAGTTTAAGGAGGGCAACTAATGAAAAACTGTTTTTT. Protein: CASSLRRATNEKLFF.

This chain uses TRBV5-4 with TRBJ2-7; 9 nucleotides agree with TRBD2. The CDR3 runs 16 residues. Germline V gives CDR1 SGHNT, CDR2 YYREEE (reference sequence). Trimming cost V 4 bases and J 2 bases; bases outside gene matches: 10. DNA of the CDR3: TGTGCCAGCAGCCGATATGGGACTAGCCGGGCCTACGAGCAGTACTTC. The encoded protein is CASSRYGTSRAYEQYF.

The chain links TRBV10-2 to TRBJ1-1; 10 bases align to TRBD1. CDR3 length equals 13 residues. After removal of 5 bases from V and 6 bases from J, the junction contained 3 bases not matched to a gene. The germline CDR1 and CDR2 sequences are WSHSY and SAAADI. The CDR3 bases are TGCGCCAGCAGTTTAGGACAGGGGGCTGAAGCTTTCTTT. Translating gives CASSLGQGAEAFF.

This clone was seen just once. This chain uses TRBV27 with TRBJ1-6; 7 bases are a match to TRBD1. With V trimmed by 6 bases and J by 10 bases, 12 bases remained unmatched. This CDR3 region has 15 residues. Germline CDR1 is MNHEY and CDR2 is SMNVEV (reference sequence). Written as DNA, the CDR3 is TGTGCCAGCAGAATCGGACAGGCTTCGCGCTCACCCCTCCACTTT. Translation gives CASRIGQASRSPLHF.

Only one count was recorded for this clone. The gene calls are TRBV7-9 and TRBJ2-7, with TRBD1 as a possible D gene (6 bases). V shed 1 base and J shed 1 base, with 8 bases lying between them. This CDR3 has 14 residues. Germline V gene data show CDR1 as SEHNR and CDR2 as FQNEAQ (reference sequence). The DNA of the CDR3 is TGTGCCAGCAGCTTAGACAGGGCATCCTACGAGCAGTACTTC. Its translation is CASSLDRASYEQYF.

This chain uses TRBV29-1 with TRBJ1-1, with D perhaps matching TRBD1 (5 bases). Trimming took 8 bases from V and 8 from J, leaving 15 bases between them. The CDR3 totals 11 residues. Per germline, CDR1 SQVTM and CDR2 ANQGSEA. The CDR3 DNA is TGCAGCTCCGGGGGAAACCTCGAAGCTTTCTTT. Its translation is CSSGGNLEAFF.

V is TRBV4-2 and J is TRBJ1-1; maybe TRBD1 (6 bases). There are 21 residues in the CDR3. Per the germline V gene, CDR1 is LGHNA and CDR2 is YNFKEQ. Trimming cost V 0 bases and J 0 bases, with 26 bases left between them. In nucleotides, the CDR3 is TGTGCCAGCAGCCAAGAAGGATCCAGGAACAGGGTGGGGGCGGTGAACACTGAAGCTTTCTTT. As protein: CASSQEGSRNRVGAVNTEAFF.

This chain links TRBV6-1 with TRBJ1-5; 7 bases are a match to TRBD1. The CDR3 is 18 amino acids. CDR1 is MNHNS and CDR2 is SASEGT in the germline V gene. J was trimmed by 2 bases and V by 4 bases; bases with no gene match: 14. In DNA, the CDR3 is TGTGCCAGCAGTGCGCGACAGGGAACGGGGGAGGGCAATCAGCCCCAGCATTTT. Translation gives CASSARQGTGEGNQPQHF.

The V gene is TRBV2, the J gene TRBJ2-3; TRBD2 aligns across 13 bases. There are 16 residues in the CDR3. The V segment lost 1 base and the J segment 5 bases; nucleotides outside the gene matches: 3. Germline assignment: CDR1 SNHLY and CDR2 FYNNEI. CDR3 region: CASSEDRTSGGDTQYF. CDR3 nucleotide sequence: TGTGCCAGCAGTGAAGACAGGACTAGCGGGGGAGATACGCAGTATTTT. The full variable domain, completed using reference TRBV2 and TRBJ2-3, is EPEVTQTPSHQVTQMGQEVILRCVPISNHLYFYWYRQILGQKVEFLVSFYNNEISEKSEIFDDQFSVERPDGSNFTLKIRSTKLEDSAMYFCASSEDRTSGGDTQYFGPGTRLTVL.

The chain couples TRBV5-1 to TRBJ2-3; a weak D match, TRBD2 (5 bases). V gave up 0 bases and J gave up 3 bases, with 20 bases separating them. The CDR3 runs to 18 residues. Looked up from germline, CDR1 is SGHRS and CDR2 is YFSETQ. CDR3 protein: CASSLGWMGITGTDTQYF. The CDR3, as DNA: TGCGCCAGCAGCTTGGGATGGATGGGGATCACGGGAACAGATACGCAGTATTTT.

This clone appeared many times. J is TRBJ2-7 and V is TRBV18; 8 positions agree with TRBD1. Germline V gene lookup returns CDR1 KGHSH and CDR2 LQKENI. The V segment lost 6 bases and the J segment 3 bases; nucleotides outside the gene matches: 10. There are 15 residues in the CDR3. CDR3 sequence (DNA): TGTGCCAGCTCGCCTCAGGGGGCGTCCGTCTACGAGCAGTACTTC. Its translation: CASSPQGASVYEQYF.

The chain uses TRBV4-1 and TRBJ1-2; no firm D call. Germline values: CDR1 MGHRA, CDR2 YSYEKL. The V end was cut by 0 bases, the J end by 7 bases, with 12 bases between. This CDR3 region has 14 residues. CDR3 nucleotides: TGCGCCAGCAGCCAAGAGAGGCTCGTGGGTGGCTACACCTTC. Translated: CASSQERLVGGYTF.

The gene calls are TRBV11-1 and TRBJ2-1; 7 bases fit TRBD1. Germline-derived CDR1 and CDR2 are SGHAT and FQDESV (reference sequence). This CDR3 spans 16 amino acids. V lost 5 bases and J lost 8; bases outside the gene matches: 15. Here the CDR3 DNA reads TGTGCCAGCAGCAAGCGGACAGGCCTCCTGAGCGATGAGCAGTTCTTC. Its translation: CASSKRTGLLSDEQFF.

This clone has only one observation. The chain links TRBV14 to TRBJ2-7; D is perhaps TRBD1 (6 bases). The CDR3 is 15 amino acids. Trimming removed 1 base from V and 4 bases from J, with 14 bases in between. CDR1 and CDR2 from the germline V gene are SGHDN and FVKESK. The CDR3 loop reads CASSQVRGGFYEQYF. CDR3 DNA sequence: TGTGCCAGCAGCCAAGTGCGAGGGGGTTTTTACGAGCAGTACTTC.

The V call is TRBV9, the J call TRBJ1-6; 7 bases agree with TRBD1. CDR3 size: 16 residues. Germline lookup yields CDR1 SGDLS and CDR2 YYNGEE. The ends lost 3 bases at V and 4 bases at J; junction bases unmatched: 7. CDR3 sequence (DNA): TGTGCCAGCAGCGCTCGCGGGACAGCTTATAATTCACCCCTCCACTTT. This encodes CASSARGTAYNSPLHF.

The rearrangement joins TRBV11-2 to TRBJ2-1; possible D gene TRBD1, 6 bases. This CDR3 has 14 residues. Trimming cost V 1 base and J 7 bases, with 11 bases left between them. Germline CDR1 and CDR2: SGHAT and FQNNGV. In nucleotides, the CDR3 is TGTGCCAGCAGCTTAGCCAGGGGCGGGAATGAGCAGTTCTTC. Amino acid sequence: CASSLARGGNEQFF.

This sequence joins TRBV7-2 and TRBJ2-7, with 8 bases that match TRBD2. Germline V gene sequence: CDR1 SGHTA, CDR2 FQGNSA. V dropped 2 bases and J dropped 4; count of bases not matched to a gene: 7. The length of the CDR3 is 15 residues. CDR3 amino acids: CASSLSRGGRYEQYF. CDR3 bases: TGTGCCAGCAGCTTAAGCCGGGGGGGCCGGTACGAGCAGTACTTC. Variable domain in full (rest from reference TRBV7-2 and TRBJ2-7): GAGVSQSPSNKVTEKGKDVELRCDPISGHTALYWYRQSLGQGLEFLIYFQGNSAPDKSGLPSDRFSAERTGGSVSTLTIQRTQQEDSAVYLCASSLSRGGRYEQYFGPGTRLTVT.

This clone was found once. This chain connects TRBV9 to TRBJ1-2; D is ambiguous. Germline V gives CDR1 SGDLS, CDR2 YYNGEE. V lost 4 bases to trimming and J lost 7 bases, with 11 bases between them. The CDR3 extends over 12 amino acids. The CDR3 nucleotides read TGTGCCAGCAGCCCCCGGGTAGGTGGCTACACCTTC. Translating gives CASSPRVGGYTF.

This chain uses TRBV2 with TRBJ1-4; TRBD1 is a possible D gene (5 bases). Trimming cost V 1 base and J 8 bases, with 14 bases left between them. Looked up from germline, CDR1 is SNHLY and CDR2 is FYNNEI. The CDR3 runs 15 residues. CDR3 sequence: CASSEDAGTGEKLFF. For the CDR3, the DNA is TGTGCCAGCAGTGAAGATGCGGGGACGGGGGAAAAACTGTTTTTT.

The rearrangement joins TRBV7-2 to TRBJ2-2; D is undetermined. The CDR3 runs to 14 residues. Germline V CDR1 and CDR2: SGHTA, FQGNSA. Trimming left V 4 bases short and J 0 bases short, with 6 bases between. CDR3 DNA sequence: TGTGCCAGCAGCTCCGTAACGAACACCGGGGAGCTGTTTTTT. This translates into CASSSVTNTGELFF.

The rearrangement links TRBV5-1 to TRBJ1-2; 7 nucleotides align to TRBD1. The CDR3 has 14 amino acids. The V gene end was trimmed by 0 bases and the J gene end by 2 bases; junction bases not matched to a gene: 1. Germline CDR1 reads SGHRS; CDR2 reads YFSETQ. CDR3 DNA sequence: TGCGCCAGCAGCTTGGGGACAGGAAACTATGGCTACACCTTC. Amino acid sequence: CASSLGTGNYGYTF.